Here is one TCR beta chain with its context. Its antigen is unidentified. This entry is derived from a study of T-cell reconstitution after alpha-beta-depleted transplantation in children. Study observations and caveats: Reportedly, only several hundred clones from non-depleted graft cells drove alpha-beta T-cell counts at about two months. Where some patients showed high TCRbeta diversity at day 60, it came from recipient T cells and thymic progenitors that had survived. At the one-year point after transplant, T-cell counts and TCRbeta diversity were found to come mostly from T cells that had been newly produced.

Preparing the TCRbeta library involved the use of unique molecular identifiers. TCRdb re-derived calls from the PCR reads in MiXCR, one entry per CDR3 protein. The table has hundreds of thousands of distinct CDR3 sequences, roughly 13% seen once; the top ten hold around 2.2%. Germline-derived CDR1 and CDR2 are MDHEN and SYDVKM. V shed 7 bases and J shed 3 bases, with 18 bases lying between them. The CDR3 covers 16 residues. This TCR came from a male patient younger than 18 who had a stem cell transplant for acute myeloid leukemia, so the T cells may come from the graft donor. The material was PBMCs, mostly from graft donor cells, obtained 360 days after TCRalphabeta/CD19-depleted stem cell transplant. The chain has TRBV28 and TRBJ2-2; D not certain. The CDR3 reads CASTMKSSAYTGELFF. The CDR3 region has the DNA TGTGCCAGCACCATGAAGTCTTCAGCTTACACCGGGGAGCTGTTTTTT.